The 13 T cell receptor beta chains listed next were all sequenced from one sample in a study of a mutant IDH1 vaccine in newly diagnosed glioma. The antigens of these receptors remain unknown. Some clones are missing from TCRdb's copy, which holds only in-frame ones; the method was immunoSEQ multiplex PCR. The sample contains around 80,000 clones, approximately 85% of which appear only once. The time point here: week 23, last vaccination. In the vaccine, a single dose held 300 ug of the mutant IDH1 20-mer peptide, along with topical imiquimod. Sample: PBMCs, taken from a glioma patient whose treatment included an IDH1 peptide vaccine. All receptors come from a woman in her forties or fifties with glioma.

This clone was recorded once. The chain is built from TRBV4-1 and TRBJ2-3, with TRBD2 identical over 10 bases. The germline CDR1 and CDR2 sequences are MGHRA and YSYEKL. The CDR3 loop spans 17 amino acids. V was clipped by 2 bases and J by 3 bases; unmatched bases: 8. DNA of the CDR3: TGCGCCAGCAGCCAATTAGGGACTAGCGAAAGAACAGATACGCAGTATTTT. Translating gives CASSQLGTSERTDTQYF.

The count of this clone is one. The rearrangement links TRBV11-2 to TRBJ2-1; D is uncertain. The CDR3 length is 15 residues. V lost 0 bases, J lost 0 bases, and 6 bases lay in between. From germline, CDR1 is SGHAT and CDR2 FQNNGV. CDR3 nucleotide sequence: TGTGCCAGCAGCTTAGATCCGAGCTCCTACAATGAGCAGTTCTTC. Its translation: CASSLDPSSYNEQFF.

J is TRBJ2-2 and V is TRBV4-2; D is possibly TRBD1 (6 bases). The V and J ends lost 4 bases and 0 bases respectively, with 9 bases between them. The V gene's germline CDR1 is LGHNA and CDR2 YNFKEQ. CDR3 size: 15 residues. The CDR3 region has the DNA TGTGCCAGCAGCCCGGGACATACGAACACCGGGGAGCTGTTTTTT. Protein: CASSPGHTNTGELFF.

The chain carries TRBV7-2 and TRBJ1-5, with 7 bases identical to TRBD1. V shed 3 bases and J 2 bases; nucleotides not matched to a gene: 1. CDR3 length: 14 amino acids. The V gene's germline CDR1 is SGHTA and CDR2 FQGNSA. CDR3 in amino acids: CASSFGQGNQPQHF. DNA of the CDR3: TGTGCCAGCAGCTTCGGACAGGGCAATCAGCCCCAGCATTTT. Full variable domain (remainder filled in from reference TRBV7-2 and TRBJ1-5): GAGVSQSPSNKVTEKGKDVELRCDPISGHTALYWYRQSLGQGLEFLIYFQGNSAPDKSGLPSDRFSAERTGGSVSTLTIQRTQQEDSAVYLCASSFGQGNQPQHFGDGTRLSIL.

This clone was recorded once. The rearrangement uses TRBV10-1 and TRBJ2-1; 11 nucleotides line up with TRBD2. Germline V gene lookup returns CDR1 WNHNN and CDR2 SYGVQD (reference sequence). V gave up 6 bases and J gave up 5 bases; unmatched junction bases: 6. The CDR3 runs 15 residues. Here the CDR3 DNA reads TGCGCCAGCAGCGCGACTAGCGGGGTTCACAATGAGCAGTTCTTC. This encodes CASSATSGVHNEQFF.

The chain is built from TRBV7-6 and TRBJ2-2; D unresolved. CDR1 and CDR2 from the germline V gene are SGHVS and FNYEAQ. V lost 3 bases, J lost 1 base, and 3 bases lay in between. This CDR3 has 13 residues. DNA for the CDR3: TGTGCCAGCAGCTTTCGGAACACCGGGGAGCTGTTTTTT. Its translation is CASSFRNTGELFF.

The chain uses TRBV27 and TRBJ2-3; no definite D call. With 2 bases removed from V and 5 bases from J, the gap between germline ends came to 11 bases. CDR1 is MNHEY, CDR2 SMNVEV, per germline (reference sequence). The CDR3 covers 14 residues. Written as DNA, the CDR3 is TGTGCCAGCAGTTTAGCAGGAGTCATAGATACGCAGTATTTT. It specifies CASSLAGVIDTQYF.

In nucleotides, the CDR3 is TGTGCCAGCAGTCCCACACCCAGGGGGCTGGTAGATACGCAGTATTTT. Protein sequence: CASSPTPRGLVDTQYF. V is TRBV27 and J is TRBJ2-3, with 8 nucleotides matching TRBD1. Germline values: CDR1 MNHEY, CDR2 SMNVEV (reference sequence). The CDR3 length is 16 residues. Unmatched junction bases numbered 12, after V lost 5 bases and J lost 5 bases.

V usage is TRBV7-9 and J usage is TRBJ1-2, with D perhaps matching TRBD1 (5 bases). In germline, CDR1 is SEHNR, CDR2 FQNEAQ (reference sequence). Trimming took off 5 bases at V and 5 bases at J, with 15 bases between the two ends. The CDR3 has 14 residues. The DNA for the CDR3 is TGTGCCAGCAGCACCCGGGATGGGACTTATGGCTACACCTTC. As protein: CASSTRDGTYGYTF.

In DNA, the CDR3 is TGTGCCGTCGTCCCGGGGGTGAGCTCCTACGAGCAGTACTTC. Protein: CAVVPGVSSYEQYF. The rearrangement uses TRBV28 and TRBJ2-7; the D gene is possibly TRBD2 (6 bases). Trimming took 11 bases from V and 0 from J, leaving 17 bases between them. The CDR3 is 14 residues long. Germline values: CDR1 MDHEN, CDR2 SYDVKM.

In the case of this clone: The junction and the germline gene differ at one end; a read error may be behind it. The rearrangement uses TRBV30 and TRBJ1-1; unclear D gene. Germline assignment: CDR1 GTSNPN and CDR2 SVGIG (reference sequence). This CDR3 region has 14 residues. CDR3: CALIPYGPTSEAFF. The CDR3 nucleotides read TGTGCCCTCATTCCGTACGGCCCCACTTCTGAGGCTTTCTTT.

The rearrangement uses TRBV7-9 and TRBJ2-4, with 10 positions matching TRBD2. The V and J ends lost 5 bases and 8 bases, in that order; junction bases with no gene match: 6. The germline V gene encodes CDR1 SEHNR and CDR2 FQNEAQ (reference sequence). The CDR3 consists of 14 residues. The CDR3 region is CASSDPSGGDIQYF. The DNA for the CDR3 is TGTGCCAGCAGCGACCCTAGCGGGGGAGACATTCAGTACTTC.

This clone was observed a handful of times. V gene TRBV7-3 combines with J gene TRBJ1-1, with a weak D call TRBD1 (5 bases). CDR1 is SGHTA, CDR2 FQGTGA, per germline. V was shortened by 3 bases and J by 4 bases, with 9 bases between the two germline ends. The CDR3 has 13 amino acids. CDR3 region: CASSFGGSTEAFF. The CDR3 DNA sequence: TGTGCCAGCAGCTTTGGGGGTTCCACTGAAGCTTTCTTT.